The 8 T cell receptor beta chains below were found in one sample sequenced in a study of a mutant IDH1 vaccine in newly diagnosed glioma. The time point denotes: week 11, during vaccination. The content of each vaccine dose was 300 ug of mutant IDH1 20-mer peptide, and topical imiquimod accompanied it. Their recognized antigens are unknown. Method: immunoSEQ multiplex PCR; TCRdb's copy keeps in-frame clones and lacks some. The sample has roughly 57,000 clones, about 88% seen once. The sample in question was PBMCs, obtained from a glioma patient whose treatment included an IDH1 peptide vaccine. These receptors all stem from a man aged 40-50 years with glioma.

The V gene is TRBV6-4, the J gene TRBJ2-1; 13 bases match TRBD2. The CDR3 length is 20 residues. CDR1 and CDR2 from the germline V gene are MRHNA and SNTAGT. Germline trimming cut 2 bases from V and 0 bases from J; bases unmatched to any gene: 10. CDR3 in DNA: TGTGCCAGCAGTGACACCAGACTAGCGGGGGGACCCAGCTCCTACAATGAGCAGTTCTTC. Amino acid sequence: CASSDTRLAGGPSSYNEQFF.

The genes are TRBV7-2 and TRBJ1-3; 9 bases line up with TRBD1. This CDR3 is 15 amino acids long. V was clipped by 5 bases and J by 0 bases; unmatched bases: 2. Germline CDR1 is SGHTA and CDR2 is FQGNSA. In DNA, the CDR3 is TGTGCCAGCAGCCGGGACAGGGCCTCTGGAAACACCATATATTTT. This encodes CASSRDRASGNTIYF. Using reference TRBV7-2 and TRBJ1-3 for the parts outside the CDR3, the full variable domain is GAGVSQSPSNKVTEKGKDVELRCDPISGHTALYWYRQSLGQGLEFLIYFQGNSAPDKSGLPSDRFSAERTGGSVSTLTIQRTQQEDSAVYLCASSRDRASGNTIYFGEGSWLTVV.

The chain employs TRBV19 and TRBJ1-5; D perhaps matches TRBD1 (6 bases). Trimming removed 4 bases from V and 5 bases from J, with 18 bases in between. The length of the CDR3 is 16 residues. From germline, CDR1 is LNHDA and CDR2 SQIVND (reference sequence). The CDR3 sequence: CASSKNQGLGDQPQHF. The CDR3 bases are TGTGCCAGTAGTAAGAACCAGGGGCTGGGGGATCAGCCCCAGCATTTT.

This chain connects TRBV5-1 to TRBJ2-3; tentatively, D is TRBD2 (5 bases). Germline loops: CDR1 SGHRS, CDR2 YFSETQ. The V end lost 1 base, the J end lost 7 bases, and 10 bases lay between the germline ends. The CDR3 covers 13 residues. The CDR3 region is CASSLRDLNTQYF. In nucleotides, the CDR3 is TGCGCCAGCAGCTTGCGGGATCTCAATACGCAGTATTTT.

J is TRBJ1-1 and V is TRBV11-2; D remains ambiguous. The V gene's germline CDR1 is SGHAT and CDR2 FQNNGV. Trimming removed 1 base from V and 1 base from J, with 10 bases in between. The CDR3 length is 15 residues. CDR3: CASSLAGGWNTEAFF. CDR3 in DNA: TGTGCCAGCAGCTTAGCGGGCGGTTGGAACACTGAAGCTTTCTTT.

The genes are TRBV11-2 and TRBJ1-1; TRBD1 aligns across 8 bases. Germline V CDR1 and CDR2: SGHAT, FQNNGV. V lost 3 bases, J lost 10 bases, and 7 bases stayed unmatched. The CDR3 length is 13 residues. The CDR3 DNA sequence: TGTGCCAGCAGCTTTGACAGGGGATACGGAGCTTTCTTT. Its protein is CASSFDRGYGAFF.

This clone appeared once. V is TRBV2 and J is TRBJ2-5; TRBD1 agrees at 8 bases. The CDR3 consists of 13 residues. Unmatched junction bases numbered 2, after V lost 5 bases and J lost 3 bases. Per germline, CDR1 SNHLY and CDR2 FYNNEI. In DNA form, the CDR3 reads TGTGCCAGCAGTTGGACAGGGAAAGAGACCCAGTACTTC. Amino acids: CASSWTGKETQYF.

This clone was observed once. The CDR3 sequence: CASSGTGAGYEQYF. CDR3 DNA: TGTGCCAGCAGCGGGACAGGGGCCGGCTACGAGCAGTACTTC. This chain links TRBV28 with TRBJ2-7; 10 bases are a match to TRBD1. The trim removed 6 bases at V and 3 bases at J, leaving 5 bases unmatched. Germline V gene data show CDR1 as MDHEN and CDR2 as SYDVKM. The CDR3 has 14 residues.